The rows below give T cell receptor beta chains drawn from one sample of a study of shared clonotypes between healthy human individuals. Generated by immunoSEQ multiplex PCR, the TCRdb table keeps only in-frame clones and is missing some. The sample shows about 1,900,000 clones, approximately 94% of them seen only once. The sample taken for sequencing was naive CD8+ T cells sorted from blood. The receptors originated from a young man in good health. Both conserved end residues are part of each CDR3. A D gene is named only where the DNA matches it firmly. Clone sizes are given selectively: once, few, many, or a class where the clone is expanded.

cdr3_nt: TGTGCCAGCAGCTTAGGTGTGGGGGACTACGAGCAGTACTTC; cdr3_aa: CASSLGVGDYEQYF; j_call: TRBJ2-7; clone_size: -; d_call: -; v_call: TRBV7-3
cdr3_nt: TGTGCCAGCAGCGCGTCGGGGGGTTTGGAGCAGTACTTC; cdr3_aa: CASSASGGLEQYF; j_call: TRBJ2-7; clone_size: -; d_call: TRBD2; v_call: TRBV9
cdr3_nt: TGCAGCGTTCAGGGGGGTGGCGCTGAAGCTTTCTTT; cdr3_aa: CSVQGGGAEAFF; j_call: TRBJ1-1; clone_size: -; d_call: TRBD1; v_call: TRBV29-1
cdr3_nt: TGTGCCAGCAGTAGCTACTACGAGCAGTACTTC; cdr3_aa: CASSSYYEQYF; j_call: TRBJ2-7; clone_size: once; d_call: -; v_call: TRBV6-5
cdr3_nt: TGTGCCAGCAGCCTTGGGACTAGCGTCGAGCAGTACTTC; cdr3_aa: CASSLGTSVEQYF; j_call: TRBJ2-7; clone_size: once; d_call: TRBD2; v_call: TRBV7-9
cdr3_nt: TGTGCCAGCAGCCTCTTGAGCGGGAGACCCTACAATGAGCAGTTCTTC; cdr3_aa: CASSLLSGRPYNEQFF; j_call: TRBJ2-1; clone_size: -; d_call: TRBD2; v_call: TRBV7-8
cdr3_nt: TGCGCCAGCAGCTTGGGAGGGAGCCCCTACGAGCAGTACTTC; cdr3_aa: CASSLGGSPYEQYF; j_call: TRBJ2-7; clone_size: -; d_call: -; v_call: TRBV5-1
cdr3_nt: TGCGCCAGCAGCCAGGAAGACGACCCACTTGGTACCCAGTACTTC; cdr3_aa: CASSQEDDPLGTQYF; j_call: TRBJ2-5; clone_size: -; d_call: -; v_call: TRBV4-3
cdr3_nt: TGCAGCGTAGATAGCGGGAGGGCCTTCGGGGAGACCCAGTACTTC; cdr3_aa: CSVDSGRAFGETQYF; j_call: TRBJ2-5; clone_size: -; d_call: TRBD2; v_call: TRBV29-1
cdr3_nt: TGCGCCAGCAGCCAAGAAGCGGGAGGGCCCTCCGAGCAGTACTTC; cdr3_aa: CASSQEAGGPSEQYF; j_call: TRBJ2-7; clone_size: -; d_call: TRBD2; v_call: TRBV4-3
cdr3_nt: TGTGCCAGCAGCGTAGGGGGGAGCGGGGAGCTGTTTTTT; cdr3_aa: CASSVGGSGELFF; j_call: TRBJ2-2; clone_size: -; d_call: -; v_call: TRBV9
cdr3_nt: TGTGCCACCAGCACCGGGACAGTCCCTATCGCCGGGGAGCTGTTTTTT; cdr3_aa: CATSTGTVPIAGELFF; j_call: TRBJ2-2; clone_size: -; d_call: TRBD1; v_call: TRBV15
cdr3_nt: TGTGCCAGCAGCTCCACTAGCGGAGAGAACTACGAGCAGTACTTC; cdr3_aa: CASSSTSGENYEQYF; j_call: TRBJ2-7; clone_size: -; d_call: TRBD2; v_call: TRBV7-9
cdr3_nt: TGTGCCAGCAGCTTATTGGAAGGGGCCCACTACGAGCAGTACTTC; cdr3_aa: CASSLLEGAHYEQYF; j_call: TRBJ2-7; clone_size: -; d_call: -; v_call: TRBV5-8
cdr3_nt: TGTGCCAGCAGCCCTGCGGGGGACTATGGCTACACCTTC; cdr3_aa: CASSPAGDYGYTF; j_call: TRBJ1-2; clone_size: -; d_call: -; v_call: TRBV11-1
cdr3_nt: TGTGCCATCAGTGATCCAGGGAGCTCCTACAATGAGCAGTTCTTC; cdr3_aa: CAISDPGSSYNEQFF; j_call: TRBJ2-1; clone_size: -; d_call: -; v_call: TRBV10-3
cdr3_nt: TGTGCCAGCAGTTCCTTTGCGGGGGGGAACACCGGGGAGCTGTTTTTT; cdr3_aa: CASSSFAGGNTGELFF; j_call: TRBJ2-2; clone_size: -; d_call: TRBD2; v_call: TRBV27
cdr3_nt: TGTGCCAGCAGCCCGTCGATCGGGGAGCTGTTTTTT; cdr3_aa: CASSPSIGELFF; j_call: TRBJ2-2; clone_size: -; d_call: -; v_call: TRBV7-9
cdr3_nt: TGCGCCAGCAGCCAAGATAGAGGGCAGCCCCAGCATTTT; cdr3_aa: CASSQDRGQPQHF; j_call: TRBJ1-5; clone_size: -; d_call: -; v_call: TRBV4-1
cdr3_nt: TGCGCCAGCAGCCTGGCGACAGGGGTACAGCCCCAGCATTTT; cdr3_aa: CASSLATGVQPQHF; j_call: TRBJ1-5; clone_size: -; d_call: TRBD1; v_call: TRBV5-1
cdr3_nt: TGTGCCAGCAGCCCGCACAGCGGGGCCTACAATGAGCAGTTCTTC; cdr3_aa: CASSPHSGAYNEQFF; j_call: TRBJ2-1; clone_size: -; d_call: TRBD2; v_call: TRBV11-2
cdr3_nt: TGTGCCAGCAGTGAAACGGGACTACTCTACACAGATACGCAGTATTTT; cdr3_aa: CASSETGLLYTDTQYF; j_call: TRBJ2-3; clone_size: once; d_call: TRBD2; v_call: TRBV2
cdr3_nt: TGTGCCAGCAGCTTACGGGACAGTGCGCATGAAAAACTGTTTTTT; cdr3_aa: CASSLRDSAHEKLFF; j_call: TRBJ1-4; clone_size: -; d_call: TRBD1; v_call: TRBV7-9
cdr3_nt: TGTGCCAGCAGCCTAGGCTTAGTGGGTAGCGGGGCTTTCAATGAGCAGTTCTTC; cdr3_aa: CASSLGLVGSGAFNEQFF; j_call: TRBJ2-1; clone_size: -; d_call: TRBD2; v_call: TRBV5-4
cdr3_nt: TGTGCCACCAGCAGTAGGAGACAGGGAGGCCCCGAGCAGTACTTC; cdr3_aa: CATSSRRQGGPEQYF; j_call: TRBJ2-7; clone_size: -; d_call: -; v_call: TRBV15
cdr3_nt: TGTGCCAGCAGCTTGGGACTAGCGGAATACGAGCAGTACTTC; cdr3_aa: CASSLGLAEYEQYF; j_call: TRBJ2-7; clone_size: -; d_call: TRBD2; v_call: TRBV28
cdr3_nt: TGTGCCAGCAGTTATCGTTCAGGAGACACTGAAGCTTTCTTT; cdr3_aa: CASSYRSGDTEAFF; j_call: TRBJ1-1; clone_size: once; d_call: -; v_call: TRBV6-6
cdr3_nt: TGCGCCAGCAGCCAGGGTACCGGGACAGGGGACAACTACAATGAGCAGTTCTTC; cdr3_aa: CASSQGTGTGDNYNEQFF; j_call: TRBJ2-1; clone_size: -; d_call: TRBD1; v_call: TRBV4-3
cdr3_nt: TGCAGTGCCAGGGAGAACACTGAAGCTTTCTTT; cdr3_aa: CSARENTEAFF; j_call: TRBJ1-1; clone_size: once; d_call: -; v_call: TRBV20-1
cdr3_nt: TGTGCCAGCAGCCGAGATAGCACAGATACGCAGTATTTT; cdr3_aa: CASSRDSTDTQYF; j_call: TRBJ2-3; clone_size: once; d_call: -; v_call: TRBV7-3
cdr3_nt: TGTGCCAGCAGCTTAGTCGGGACACCTGGAGAGACCCAGTACTTC; cdr3_aa: CASSLVGTPGETQYF; j_call: TRBJ2-5; clone_size: -; d_call: -; v_call: TRBV11-2
cdr3_nt: TGTGCCAGCAGCCCCAAAACAGGGAAACCCTACGAGCAGTACTTC; cdr3_aa: CASSPKTGKPYEQYF; j_call: TRBJ2-7; clone_size: -; d_call: -; v_call: TRBV25-1
cdr3_nt: TGCGCCAGCAGCCAAGATTGGGGGGGGCTGGAGACCCAGTACTTC; cdr3_aa: CASSQDWGGLETQYF; j_call: TRBJ2-5; clone_size: -; d_call: -; v_call: TRBV4-1
cdr3_nt: TGTGCCAGCAGCTTATACACTGAAGCTTTCTTT; cdr3_aa: CASSLYTEAFF; j_call: TRBJ1-1; clone_size: -; d_call: -; v_call: TRBV13
cdr3_nt: TGTGCCAGCAGCCCCCCTGCTAGGGTTGAGCAGTACTTC; cdr3_aa: CASSPPARVEQYF; j_call: TRBJ2-5; clone_size: -; d_call: -; v_call: TRBV7-9
cdr3_nt: TGTGCCAGCAGCCGTGGGACCTACGAGCAGTACTTC; cdr3_aa: CASSRGTYEQYF; j_call: TRBJ2-7; clone_size: once; d_call: -; v_call: TRBV7-9
cdr3_nt: TGCGCCAGCAGAGGACTAGCGGTCGGAAGTAGTGGGACAGATACGCAGTATTTT; cdr3_aa: CASRGLAVGSSGTDTQYF; j_call: TRBJ2-3; clone_size: -; d_call: TRBD2; v_call: TRBV10-2
cdr3_nt: TGTGCCAGCAGTGGGGGACAGATGAACACTGAAGCTTTCTTT; cdr3_aa: CASSGGQMNTEAFF; j_call: TRBJ1-1; clone_size: -; d_call: TRBD1; v_call: TRBV2
cdr3_nt: TGTGCCATCAGAGAGGGGTTAAACACTGAAGCTTTCTTT; cdr3_aa: CAIREGLNTEAFF; j_call: TRBJ1-1; clone_size: -; d_call: -; v_call: TRBV10-3
cdr3_nt: TGCGCCAGCAGCCAAAGATCTTCATCTGGGGGGGGGAGCTCCTACGAGCAGTACTTC; cdr3_aa: CASSQRSSSGGGSSYEQYF; j_call: TRBJ2-7; clone_size: -; d_call: TRBD2; v_call: TRBV4-1
cdr3_nt: TGTGCTAGTGGACCGTCCCCAGGGAACCCAACTAATGAAAAACTGTTTTTT; cdr3_aa: CASGPSPGNPTNEKLFF; j_call: TRBJ1-4; clone_size: -; d_call: -; v_call: TRBV12-5
cdr3_nt: TGTGCCAGCAGCGCCTCCGGACAGGGGGCCAATGAGCAGTTCTTC; cdr3_aa: CASSASGQGANEQFF; j_call: TRBJ2-1; clone_size: once; d_call: TRBD1; v_call: TRBV9
cdr3_nt: TGTGCCAGCACCGTGGGGTTGAATGAGCAGTTCTTC; cdr3_aa: CASTVGLNEQFF; j_call: TRBJ2-1; clone_size: -; d_call: -; v_call: TRBV6-1
cdr3_nt: TGTGCCTGGAGTGTCGGGACCTACGAGCAGTACTTC; cdr3_aa: CAWSVGTYEQYF; j_call: TRBJ2-7; clone_size: -; d_call: -; v_call: TRBV30
cdr3_nt: TGCGCCAGCAGTGAGGGCGGCCAGAGGATCGACGAGCAGTACTTC; cdr3_aa: CASSEGGQRIDEQYF; j_call: TRBJ2-7; clone_size: few; d_call: -; v_call: TRBV10-1
cdr3_nt: TGTGCCTGGACGGACGGCTACACCTTC; cdr3_aa: CAWTDGYTF; j_call: TRBJ1-2; clone_size: -; d_call: -; v_call: TRBV30
cdr3_nt: TGCGCCAGCAGCCAGAGGACTAGCGGTCCTTACGAGCAGTACTTC; cdr3_aa: CASSQRTSGPYEQYF; j_call: TRBJ2-7; clone_size: -; d_call: TRBD2; v_call: TRBV4-1
cdr3_nt: TGTGCCAGCAGCCCCCGGGACAGCTACACCGGGGAGCTGTTTTTT; cdr3_aa: CASSPRDSYTGELFF; j_call: TRBJ2-2; clone_size: -; d_call: TRBD1; v_call: TRBV9
cdr3_nt: TGTGCCAGCAGTTACGGGGAGGCAAGCACAGATACGCAGTATTTT; cdr3_aa: CASSYGEASTDTQYF; j_call: TRBJ2-3; clone_size: once; d_call: -; v_call: TRBV6-6
cdr3_nt: TGTGCCAGCAGCTTCCAAGGATACTCCTACGAGCAGTACTTC; cdr3_aa: CASSFQGYSYEQYF; j_call: TRBJ2-7; clone_size: once; d_call: -; v_call: TRBV11-2
cdr3_nt: TGTGCCAGCACGGGACAGGACACAGATACGCAGTATTTT; cdr3_aa: CASTGQDTDTQYF; j_call: TRBJ2-3; clone_size: -; d_call: TRBD1; v_call: TRBV6-5